A single sample gave rise to the 26 T cell receptor beta chains below, sequenced in a study of tumor and adjacent non-tumor tissue in lung cancer. RNA was extracted from bulk tissue without any cell sorting. Three rounds of nested PCR, following a modified ARM-PCR protocol, produced the TCRbeta library. TCRdb independently ran MiXCR on the multiplex PCR reads; one entry per CDR3 protein. The table shows around 70,000 distinct CDR3 sequences, with around four fifths occurring only once. The specimen sequenced was lung tumor tissue. Receptor source: a man aged 55 to 70 with non-small cell lung cancer.

About this clonotype: This may stem from a read error, because a much larger clone lies one nucleotide away. The rearrangement uses TRBV11-2 and TRBJ2-7; D is perhaps TRBD2 (6 bases). The CDR3 length is 16 residues. Germline V gives CDR1 SGHAT, CDR2 FQNNGV. Trimming pared 6 bases from V and 3 bases from J, leaving 21 bases between. The CDR3 spells CASRTLGSSANYEQYF. DNA of the CDR3: TGTGCCAGCAGAACCCTCGGGTCTAGCGCGAACTACGAGCAGTACTTC.

A note on this clonotype: An end of the junction does not agree with germline; a read error may underlie this. J is TRBJ2-3 and V is TRBV29-1; tentatively, D is TRBD1 (5 bases). Germline V gene data show CDR1 as SQVTM and CDR2 as ANQGSEA. CDR3 size: 12 residues. DNA of the CDR3: TGCAGCGCTCTGGACACATCGGTCACGCAGTATTTC. Translated, it gives CSALDTSVTQYF.

The rearrangement links TRBV5-8 to TRBJ2-7; D not certain. Trimming took off 4 bases at V and 6 bases at J, with 20 bases between the two ends. The length of the CDR3 is 15 residues. Germline loops: CDR1 SGHTS, CDR2 YDEGEE. Here the CDR3 reads CASSSLFNRVLEQYF. CDR3 coding DNA: TGTGCCAGCAGCAGCCTTTTCAACCGGGTGCTCGAGCAGTACTTC.

This clonotype came up many times. The genes are TRBV29-1 and TRBJ1-1; D not certain. CDR1 and CDR2 (germline): SQVTM, ANQGSEA. Trimming took off 7 bases at V and 4 bases at J, with 10 bases between the two ends. This CDR3 region has 11 residues. CDR3 loop: CSALKSTEAFF. CDR3 in DNA: TGCAGCGCCCTAAAATCCACTGAAGCTTTCTTT.

Worth noting for this clonotype: An end of the junction does not agree with germline; a read error may underlie this. This chain links TRBV6-1 with TRBJ2-7, with D perhaps TRBD1 or TRBD2 (5 bases each). Per germline, CDR1 MNHNS and CDR2 SASEGT. This CDR3 is 14 amino acids long. The CDR3 region is CASSEGQGVYELYF. The CDR3 region has the DNA TGTGCCAGCAGTGAGGGCCAGGGAGTATACGAGCTGTACTTC.

This clonotype was recorded only once. No conserved phenylalanine or tryptophan ends this CDR3, so it is likely a read error. The chain is built from TRBV29-1 and TRBJ1-2, with TRBD1 identical over 8 bases. Losses at the gene ends were 5 bases for V and 0 bases for J; bases not matched to a gene: 14. The CDR3 covers 17 residues. Germline loops: CDR1 SQVTM, CDR2 ANQGSEA. CDR3 residues: CSVRFNTGTGTNYGYTL. The CDR3 DNA is TGCAGCGTTAGGTTTAACACCGGGACAGGAACTAACTATGGCTACACCTTA.

The gene calls are TRBV20-1 and TRBJ2-3; 8 nucleotides match TRBD2. Per the germline V gene, CDR1 is DFQATT and CDR2 is SNEGSKA (reference sequence). The CDR3 has 16 amino acids. The junction had 21 bases not matched to a gene; V was cut back by 5 bases and J by 11 bases. The CDR3 DNA follows: TGCAGTGCTTCCGTCCCGGGACTAGGAAACACAAATAAGCAGTATTTT. Its translation is CSASVPGLGNTNKQYF.

This clonotype showed up just once. In this CDR3 the conserved last residue, phenylalanine or tryptophan, is missing, so a read error is likely. This chain joins TRBV20-1 and TRBJ2-3, with 9 nucleotides matching TRBD2. V shed 8 bases and J 1 base; nucleotides not matched to a gene: 13. In germline, CDR1 is DFQATT, CDR2 SNEGSKA (reference sequence). The CDR3 is 16 residues long. CDR3 coding DNA: TGCAGTTCTGAAGCCGCGGGAGGGCTCGGCACAGATACGCAGTATCTT. Translated, it gives CSSEAAGGLGTDTQYL.

Details on this clonotype: One end of the junction does not line up with germline, which may come from a read error. Here the CDR3 DNA reads TGTAGTGCTAGAGCGGAAACATTTGGAGAGACCCAGTACTTC. This encodes CSARAETFGETQYF. The chain is built from TRBV20-1 and TRBJ2-5; tentatively, D is TRBD2 (5 bases). The CDR3 sequence is 14 residues long. The germline V gene encodes CDR1 DFQATT and CDR2 SNEGSKA (reference sequence).

On this clonotype: Given a much more abundant clone one base away, this may be a read error. The CDR3 loop is CSVRAVRSETQYF. The CDR3 nucleotides are TGCAGTGTTAGAGCCGTCAGGTCAGAGACCCAGTACTTC. V usage is TRBV20-1 and J usage is TRBJ2-5; D remains unclear. This CDR3 contains 13 residues. CDR1 DFQATT and CDR2 SNEGSKA come from the germline V gene (reference sequence).

Details on this clonotype: An end of the junction differs from the germline gene, which may be a read error. This sequence joins TRBV12-3 or TRBV12-4 and TRBJ2-1; 13 bases are a match to TRBD2. The CDR3 runs 17 residues. The CDR3 DNA reads TGTGCCAGCAGGTCAACCGGGACTAGCGGGAAGGCATATGAGCACTTCTTC. Its translation: CASRSTGTSGKAYEHFF.

About this clonotype itself: A much larger clone differs from this one at a single base, so this may be a read error. The chain joins TRBV28 to TRBJ2-3, with 12 bases aligning to TRBD2. Germline V gene data show CDR1 as MDHEN and CDR2 as SYDVKM. CDR3 length: 17 residues. The CDR3 sequence is CACSPTSGRGSTDTQYF. The CDR3 DNA sequence: TGTGCCTGCAGCCCGACTAGCGGGAGAGGAAGCACAGATACGCAGTATTTT.

This clonotype was detected a few times. This chain uses TRBV29-1 with TRBJ2-2, with D perhaps TRBD1 or TRBD2 (6 bases each). CDR1 is SQVTM and CDR2 is ANQGSEA in the germline V gene. The CDR3 is made up of 14 amino acids. V was trimmed by 7 bases and J by 11 bases, leaving 23 bases between them. The CDR3 region has the DNA TGCAGCGCCTACACCCGGGTCGGGGGCGGAGAGCTGTTTTTT. Translation: CSAYTRVGGGELFF.

This clonotype was counted at least ten times. The CDR3 nucleotides read TGTGCCAGCAGCGGCCTAGCGAGATACAATGAGCAGTTCTTC. This sequence encodes CASSGLARYNEQFF. The chain links TRBV6-5 to TRBJ2-1; possibly TRBD2 for D (6 bases). Trimming pared 6 bases from V and 4 bases from J, leaving 13 bases between. This CDR3 has 14 amino acids. Per germline, CDR1 MNHEY and CDR2 SVGAGI.

This clonotype was seen ten or more times. Just one base apart from a much larger clone, this may be a read error. The chain couples TRBV29-1 to TRBJ2-2, with a tentative D call TRBD2 (6 bases). This CDR3 is built from 14 residues. V was shortened by 7 bases and J by 7 bases, with 19 bases between the two germline ends. The germline V gene encodes CDR1 SQVTM and CDR2 ANQGSEA. As DNA, the CDR3 is TGCAGCGCCTACCCCGGGGTCGGGGGCGGGGAGCTGTTTTTT. Amino acid sequence: CSAYPGVGGGELFF.

The count of this clonotype is one. The junction departs from the called germline gene at one end, perhaps through a read error. This chain connects TRBV10-3 to TRBJ2-7; 7 bases are a match to TRBD2. From germline, CDR1 is ENHRY and CDR2 SYGVKD. This CDR3 contains 16 residues. The CDR3 is CAISEGLADSSYKHYF. CDR3 DNA: TGTGCCATCAGTGAGGGGCTAGCGGATAGCTCCTACAAGCACTACTTC.

The chain carries TRBV30 and TRBJ2-1; 7 nucleotides agree with TRBD2. Germline V gives CDR1 GTSNPN, CDR2 SVGIG (reference sequence). The CDR3 length is 15 residues. With 2 bases clipped from V and 12 bases from J, the junction kept 16 bases outside the gene matches. CDR3 in DNA: TGTGCCTGGAGTTCCTCGAAGGCTAGCGGTGCGGGGCAGTTCTTC. It yields the protein CAWSSSKASGAGQFF.

This clonotype showed up many times. The chain recombines TRBV29-1 with TRBJ1-2, with no clear D. V lost 6 bases and J lost 8, with 13 bases in between. The CDR3 covers 11 residues. The germline V gene encodes CDR1 SQVTM and CDR2 ANQGSEA. CDR3 in amino acids: CSVLFQDGYTF. CDR3 sequence (DNA): TGCAGCGTCCTGTTTCAGGACGGCTACACCTTC.

Points on this clonotype: The CDR3 carries no conserved terminal phenylalanine or tryptophan, so it likely arises from a read error. The chain employs TRBV11-1 and TRBJ2-1; 9 nucleotides match TRBD2. The CDR3 sequence is 16 residues long. Germline CDR1 is SGHAT and CDR2 is FQDESV (reference sequence). The CDR3: CASNLDILAGYYEQFL. The CDR3 DNA is TGTGCCAGCAACTTAGATATACTAGCGGGCTACTATGAGCAGTTCTTA.

This clonotype is medium-sized (0.01 to 0.1%) by share. The chain employs TRBV20-1 and TRBJ1-1, with TRBD1 as a possible D gene (5 bases). Germline V CDR1 and CDR2: DFQATT, SNEGSKA (reference sequence). Trimming took 3 bases from V and 1 from J, leaving 9 bases between them. The CDR3 totals 13 residues. The chain's CDR3 is CSARGRANTEAFF. The CDR3 region has the DNA TGCAGTGCTAGGGGCAGGGCGAACACTGAAGCTTTCTTT.

On this clonotype: No conserved phenylalanine or tryptophan is present at the end of the CDR3, so a read error is the likely explanation. V and J are TRBV29-1 and TRBJ1-2; D gene ambiguous. V lost 6 bases and J lost 4, with 12 bases in between. The germline CDR1 and CDR2 sequences are SQVTM and ANQGSEA. The CDR3 loop spans 12 amino acids. DNA of the CDR3: TGCAGCGTCGACTGGGAGGGCTATGGCTACACCTTA. The encoded protein is CSVDWEGYGYTL.

This clonotype was seen many times. This sequence joins TRBV10-2 and TRBJ2-2; D ambiguous. The length of the CDR3 is 11 residues. Germline loops: CDR1 WSHSY, CDR2 SAAADI. Deletions cut 7 bases from V and 3 bases from J, with 3 bases between. CDR3 in DNA: TGCGCCAGCACTCACACCGGGGAGCTGTTTTTT. Amino acids: CASTHTGELFF.

There are many counts of this clonotype. This may be a read error, as it is one base from a much larger clone. The rearrangement joins TRBV20-1 to TRBJ2-7, with TRBD2 as a possible D gene (6 bases). Trimming left V 6 bases short and J 7 bases short, with 22 bases between. Germline assignment: CDR1 DFQATT and CDR2 SNEGSKA (reference sequence). The CDR3 extends over 14 amino acids. CDR3 region: CSAQKSGDVGEQYF. The CDR3 DNA reads TGCAGTGCCCAGAAGTCGGGAGACGTAGGAGAGCAGTACTTC.

About this clonotype itself: A read error may explain this, as a much larger clone is one base away. The chain has TRBV5-6 and TRBJ1-2, with D unclear. Germline CDR1 and CDR2: SGHDT and YYEEEE. The CDR3 runs 15 residues. V dropped 0 bases and J dropped 8 bases, with 17 bases sitting between them. The CDR3 protein is CASSLDTIGFDGYTF. In nucleotides, the CDR3 is TGTGCCAGCAGCTTGGATACTATAGGGTTTGACGGCTACACCTTC. Full variable domain (rest looked up from reference TRBV5-6 and TRBJ1-2): DAGVTQSPTHLIKTRGQQVTLRCSPKSGHDTVSWYQQALGQGPQFIFQYYEEEERQRGNFPDRFSGHQFPNYSSELNVNALLLGDSALYLCASSLDTIGFDGYTFGSGTRLTVV.

The chain carries TRBV11-2 and TRBJ2-7, with 8 bases lining up with TRBD1. The CDR3 covers 15 residues. J lost 2 bases, V lost 0 bases, and 3 bases had no gene match. Germline V gene data show CDR1 as SGHAT and CDR2 as FQNNGV. CDR3 amino acids: CASSLDQGAPYEQYF. CDR3 bases: TGTGCCAGCAGCTTAGATCAGGGGGCCCCCTACGAGCAGTACTTC.

As concerns this clonotype: At one end the junction does not follow the germline gene, possibly because of a read error. The chain joins TRBV10-3 to TRBJ2-1, with D possibly being TRBD2 (7 bases). This CDR3 has 16 residues. The germline gives CDR1 ENHRY, CDR2 SYGVKD. DNA of the CDR3: TGTGCCATCAGTGAGTCAATGGCGGGGGCATACACTGAGCAGTTCTTC. Translation gives CAISESMAGAYTEQFF.